This T cell receptor beta chain was recorded in a study of CD8 T cells in ankylosing spondylitis. TCRdb fed the 5' RACE reads into MiXCR, producing one record per CDR3 protein. The sample carries hundreds of thousands of distinct CDR3 sequences, around 9.2% recorded once. In this sample, this clonotype turned up a few times. Germline V gene lookup returns CDR1 MDHEN and CDR2 SYDVKM. This CDR3 is 15 amino acids long. With V trimmed by 3 bases and J by 4 bases, 5 bases remained unmatched. This chain joins TRBV28 and TRBJ2-5; 10 bases are a match to TRBD1. The clonotype was recovered from a male donor with ankylosing spondylitis or in good health (not recorded which). The sample was blood, either unsorted or a sorted T cell fraction (not recorded which). CDR3: CASSFGDRGRETQYF. The CDR3 DNA sequence: TGTGCCAGCAGTTTCGGAGACAGGGGGCGAGAGACCCAGTACTTC.